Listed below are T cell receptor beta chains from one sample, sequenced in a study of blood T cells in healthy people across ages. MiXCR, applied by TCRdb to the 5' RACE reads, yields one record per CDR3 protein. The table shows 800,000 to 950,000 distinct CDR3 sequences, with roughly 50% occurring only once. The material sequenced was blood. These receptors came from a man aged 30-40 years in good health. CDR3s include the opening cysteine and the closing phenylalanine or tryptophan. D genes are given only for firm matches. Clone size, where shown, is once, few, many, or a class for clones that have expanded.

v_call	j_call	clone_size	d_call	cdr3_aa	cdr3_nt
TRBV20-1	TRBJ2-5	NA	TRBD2	CSGKRGGVQETQYF	TGCAGTGGTAAACGGGGGGGAGTCCAAGAGACCCAGTACTTC
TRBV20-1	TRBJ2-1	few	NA	CSAREGASYNEQFF	TGCAGTGCTAGAGAGGGGGCGTCTTACAATGAGCAGTTCTTC
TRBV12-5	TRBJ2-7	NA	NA	CASAFDYEQYF	TGTGCTAGTGCCTTCGACTACGAGCAGTACTTC
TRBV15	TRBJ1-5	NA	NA	CATSRDLTVNQPQHF	TGTGCCACCAGCAGAGATCTGACAGTTAATCAGCCCCAGCATTTT
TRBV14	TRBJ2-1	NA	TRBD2	CASSPGGRGGEQFF	TGTGCCAGCAGCCCTGGAGGGAGGGGCGGTGAGCAGTTCTTC
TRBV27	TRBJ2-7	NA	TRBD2	CASSLSPGGDYEQYF	TGTGCCAGCAGTTTATCCCCTGGGGGGGACTACGAGCAGTACTTC
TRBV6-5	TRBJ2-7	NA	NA	CASSYSRDRGEQYF	TGTGCCAGCAGTTACTCGCGGGACAGAGGCGAGCAGTACTTC
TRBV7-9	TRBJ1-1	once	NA	CASSLVGRAAFF	TGTGCCAGCAGCTTAGTTGGCAGGGCTGCTTTCTTT
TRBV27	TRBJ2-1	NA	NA	CASSLNPQGVNEQFF	TGTGCCAGCAGTTTAAACCCCCAGGGTGTGAATGAGCAGTTCTTC
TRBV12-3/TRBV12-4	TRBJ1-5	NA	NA	CASSLQGGGQPQHF	TGTGCCAGCAGCTTACAGGGCGGAGGCCAGCCCCAGCATTTT
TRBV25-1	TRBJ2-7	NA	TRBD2	CANRGEGSTYEQYF	TGTGCCAACAGAGGGGAGGGTTCTACCTACGAGCAGTACTTC
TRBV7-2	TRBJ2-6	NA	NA	CASSSTRVSGANVLTF	TGTGCCAGCAGCTCGACCCGGGTGTCTGGGGCCAACGTCCTGACTTTC
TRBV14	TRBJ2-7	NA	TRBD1	CASSQVIAGGREQYF	TGTGCCAGCAGCCAAGTGATTGCAGGGGGCAGAGAGCAGTACTTC
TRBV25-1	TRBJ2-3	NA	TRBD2	CASTQGASGRSDTQYF	TGTGCCAGCACACAAGGGGCTAGCGGGAGGTCGGATACGCAGTATTTT
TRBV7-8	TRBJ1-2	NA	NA	CASSFAGTDGYTF	TGTGCCAGCAGCTTTGCCGGGACGGATGGCTACACCTTC
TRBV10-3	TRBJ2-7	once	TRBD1	CTIKTGLSSYEQYF	TGTACCATCAAGACAGGGCTTAGCTCCTACGAGCAGTACTTC
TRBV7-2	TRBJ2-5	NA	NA	CASSLAAREETQYF	TGTGCCAGCAGCTTAGCGGCCAGGGAAGAGACCCAGTACTTC